This TCR beta chain originates from a study of cytomegalovirus exposure and HLA in healthy donors. General observations from the study: As was reported, the classifier diagnosed cytomegalovirus status with high specificity and sensitivity.

PCR primers comprised 60 Vbeta and 13 Jbeta primers. The data were produced by immunoSEQ multiplex PCR, yet TCRdb's version contains in-frame clones alone and is incomplete. Among around 140,000 clones listed, about two thirds were seen once. From germline, CDR1 is SNHLY and CDR2 FYNNEI. J gave up 4 bases and V 6 bases, and 1 base lay outside the gene matches. CDR3 length equals 13 residues. A remark on this clone: Its antigen is not identified.

Input material: PBMCs. The source of this sequence is a man aged 45 to 65 in good health and CMV-seropositive. The V and J genes are TRBV2 and TRBJ2-5; 11 positions match TRBD2. DNA of the CDR3: TGTGCCAGCAGACTAGCGGGAGTAGAGACCCAGTACTTC. This translates into CASRLAGVETQYF.